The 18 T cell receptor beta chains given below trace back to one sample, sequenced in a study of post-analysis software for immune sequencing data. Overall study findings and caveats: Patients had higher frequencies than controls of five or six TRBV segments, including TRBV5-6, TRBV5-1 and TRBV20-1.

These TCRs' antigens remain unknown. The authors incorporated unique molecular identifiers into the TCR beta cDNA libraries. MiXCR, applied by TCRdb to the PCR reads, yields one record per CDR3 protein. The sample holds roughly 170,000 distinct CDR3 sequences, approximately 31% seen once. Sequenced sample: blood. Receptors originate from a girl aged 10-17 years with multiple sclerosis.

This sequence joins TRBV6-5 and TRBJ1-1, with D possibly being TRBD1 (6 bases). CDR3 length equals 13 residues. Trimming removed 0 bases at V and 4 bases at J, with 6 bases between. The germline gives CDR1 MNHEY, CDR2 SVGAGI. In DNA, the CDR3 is TGTGCCAGCAGTTACTCGACAGGCACTGAAGCTTTCTTT. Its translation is CASSYSTGTEAFF.

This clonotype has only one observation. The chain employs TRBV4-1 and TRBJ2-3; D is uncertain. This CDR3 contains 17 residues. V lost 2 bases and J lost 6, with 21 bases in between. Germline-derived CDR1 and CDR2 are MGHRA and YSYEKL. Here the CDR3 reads CASSQSDPASWLDTQYF. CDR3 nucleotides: TGCGCCAGCAGCCAATCGGACCCAGCCTCGTGGTTGGATACGCAGTATTTT.

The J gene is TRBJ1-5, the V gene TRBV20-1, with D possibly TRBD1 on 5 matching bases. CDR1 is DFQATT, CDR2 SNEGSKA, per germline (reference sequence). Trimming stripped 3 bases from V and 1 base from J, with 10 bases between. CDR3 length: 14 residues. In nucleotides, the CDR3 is TGCAGTGCTAGCGGGGGTAAGAGCAATCAGCCCCAGCATTTT. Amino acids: CSASGGKSNQPQHF.

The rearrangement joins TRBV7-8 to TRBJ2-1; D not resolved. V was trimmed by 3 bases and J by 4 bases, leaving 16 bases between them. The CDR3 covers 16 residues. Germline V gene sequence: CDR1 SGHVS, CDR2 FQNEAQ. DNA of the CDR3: TGTGCCAGCAGCTTTAGGGTTTTGACCGGATACAATGAGCAGTTCTTC. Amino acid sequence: CASSFRVLTGYNEQFF.

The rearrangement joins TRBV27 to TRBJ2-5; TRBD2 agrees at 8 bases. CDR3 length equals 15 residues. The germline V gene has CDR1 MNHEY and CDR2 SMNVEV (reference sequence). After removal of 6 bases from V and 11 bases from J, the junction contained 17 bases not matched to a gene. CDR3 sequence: CASSPSCRGLVSQYF. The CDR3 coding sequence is TGTGCCAGCAGCCCATCCTGCCGGGGACTAGTTTCTCAGTACTTC.

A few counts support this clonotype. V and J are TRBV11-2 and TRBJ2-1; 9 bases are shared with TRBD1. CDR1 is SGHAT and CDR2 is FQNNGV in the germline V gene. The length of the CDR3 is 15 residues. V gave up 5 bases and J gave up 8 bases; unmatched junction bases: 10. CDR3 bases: TGTGCCAGCAGCCCGGGACAGGGCCTAGGGGATGAGCAGTTCTTC. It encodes CASSPGQGLGDEQFF.

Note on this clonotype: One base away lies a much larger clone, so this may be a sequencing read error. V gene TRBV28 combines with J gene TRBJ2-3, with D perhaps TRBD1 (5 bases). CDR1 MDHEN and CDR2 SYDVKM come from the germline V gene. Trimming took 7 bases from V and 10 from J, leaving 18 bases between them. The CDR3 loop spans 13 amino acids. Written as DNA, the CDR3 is TGTGCCAGCACAGGGCCCGACGAAGTTGCGCAGTATTTT. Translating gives CASTGPDEVAQYF.

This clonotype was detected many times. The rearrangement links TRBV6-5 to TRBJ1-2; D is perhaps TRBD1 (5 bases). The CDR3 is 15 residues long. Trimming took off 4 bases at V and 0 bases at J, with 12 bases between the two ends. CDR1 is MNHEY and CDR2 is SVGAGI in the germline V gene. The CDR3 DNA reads TGTGCCAGCAGTTTCTCAGACAGAACTAACTATGGCTACACCTTC. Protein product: CASSFSDRTNYGYTF.

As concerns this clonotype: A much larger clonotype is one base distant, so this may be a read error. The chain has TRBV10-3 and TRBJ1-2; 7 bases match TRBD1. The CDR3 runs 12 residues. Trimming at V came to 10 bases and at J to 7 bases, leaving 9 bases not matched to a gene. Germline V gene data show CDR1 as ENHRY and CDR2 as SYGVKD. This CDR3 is CATSDRTGGYTF. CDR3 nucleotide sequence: TGTGCCACCTCGGACAGGACTGGTGGCTACACCTTC.

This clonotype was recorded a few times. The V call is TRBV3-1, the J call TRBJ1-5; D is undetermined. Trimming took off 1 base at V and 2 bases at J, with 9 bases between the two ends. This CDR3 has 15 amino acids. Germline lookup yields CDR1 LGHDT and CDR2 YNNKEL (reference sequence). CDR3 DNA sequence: TGTGCCAGCAGCCAAGGATCTGGGGGCAATCAGCCCCAGCATTTT. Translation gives CASSQGSGGNQPQHF.

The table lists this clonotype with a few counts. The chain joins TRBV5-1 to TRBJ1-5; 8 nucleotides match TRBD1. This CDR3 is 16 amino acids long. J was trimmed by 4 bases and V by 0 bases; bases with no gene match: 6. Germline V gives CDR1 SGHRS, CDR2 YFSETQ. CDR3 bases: TGCGCCAGCAGCTTGGGGGCAGGGGGCTGGAATCAGCCCCAGCATTTT. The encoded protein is CASSLGAGGWNQPQHF. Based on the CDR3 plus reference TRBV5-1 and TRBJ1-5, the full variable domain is KAGVTQTPRYLIKTRGQQVTLSCSPISGHRSVSWYQQTPGQGLQFLFEYFSETQRNKGNFPGRFSGRQFSNSRSEMNVSTLELGDSALYLCASSLGAGGWNQPQHFGDGTRLSIL.

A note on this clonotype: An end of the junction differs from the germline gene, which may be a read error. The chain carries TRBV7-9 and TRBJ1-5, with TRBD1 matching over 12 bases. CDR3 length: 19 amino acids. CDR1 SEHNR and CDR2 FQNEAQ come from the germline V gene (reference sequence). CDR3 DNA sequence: TGTGCCAGCAGCTTAGTTTGGGACAGGGGGCAAACTAGCAGTCAGCCCCAGCATTTT. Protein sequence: CASSLVWDRGQTSSQPQHF.

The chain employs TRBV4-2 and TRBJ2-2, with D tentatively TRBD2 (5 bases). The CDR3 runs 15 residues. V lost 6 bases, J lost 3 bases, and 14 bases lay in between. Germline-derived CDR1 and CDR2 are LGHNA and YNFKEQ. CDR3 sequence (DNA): TGTGCCAGCAGTCAGTGGACCGGGGACACCGGGGAGCTGTTTTTT. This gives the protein CASSQWTGDTGELFF.

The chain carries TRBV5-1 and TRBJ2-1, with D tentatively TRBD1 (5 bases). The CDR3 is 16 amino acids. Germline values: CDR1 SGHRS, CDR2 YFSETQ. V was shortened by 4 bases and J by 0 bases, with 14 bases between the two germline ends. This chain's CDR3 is CASSPRQTSSYNEQFF. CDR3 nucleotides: TGCGCCAGCAGCCCTCGACAGACGAGCTCCTACAATGAGCAGTTCTTC.

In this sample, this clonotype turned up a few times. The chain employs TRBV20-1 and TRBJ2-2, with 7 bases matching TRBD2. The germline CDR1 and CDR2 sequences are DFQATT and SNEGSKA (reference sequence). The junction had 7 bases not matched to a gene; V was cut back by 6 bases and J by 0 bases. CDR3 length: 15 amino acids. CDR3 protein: CSAVAGGSNTGELFF. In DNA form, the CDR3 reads TGCAGTGCGGTAGCGGGCGGGTCGAACACCGGGGAGCTGTTTTTT.

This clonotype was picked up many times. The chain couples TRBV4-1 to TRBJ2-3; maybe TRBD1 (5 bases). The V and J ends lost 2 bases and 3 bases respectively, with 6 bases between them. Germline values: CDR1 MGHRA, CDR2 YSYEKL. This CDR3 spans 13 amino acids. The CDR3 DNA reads TGCGCCAGCAGCCAACAGGGAACAGATACGCAGTATTTT. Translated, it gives CASSQQGTDTQYF.

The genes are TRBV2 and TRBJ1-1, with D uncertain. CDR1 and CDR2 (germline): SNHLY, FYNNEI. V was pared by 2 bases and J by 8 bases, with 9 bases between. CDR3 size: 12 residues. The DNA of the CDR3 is TGTGCCAGCAGTGAATGGGGTCGAGAAGCTTTCTTT. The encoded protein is CASSEWGREAFF. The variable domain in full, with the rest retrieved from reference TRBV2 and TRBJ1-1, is EPEVTQTPSHQVTQMGQEVILRCVPISNHLYFYWYRQILGQKVEFLVSFYNNEISEKSEIFDDQFSVERPDGSNFTLKIRSTKLEDSAMYFCASSEWGREAFFGQGTRLTVV.

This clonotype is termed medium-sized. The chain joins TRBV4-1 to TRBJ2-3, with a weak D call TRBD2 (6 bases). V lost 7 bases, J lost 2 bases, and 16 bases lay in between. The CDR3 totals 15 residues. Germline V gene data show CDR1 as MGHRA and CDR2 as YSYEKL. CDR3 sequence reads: CASKAGGLITDTQYF. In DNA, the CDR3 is TGCGCCAGCAAAGCCGGAGGACTAATCACAGATACGCAGTATTTT.